This TCR beta chain appears in the sequencing data of a study of CXCR3-negative and CXCR3-positive naive CD8 T cells. The CDR3 covers 14 residues. Per germline, CDR1 SGHRS and CDR2 YFSETQ. 5' RACE with UMI labels generated the TRB cDNA libraries. TCRdb reprocessed the 5' RACE reads, with one entry per CDR3 protein and no DNA. This sample contains over 100,000 distinct CDR3 sequences. The clonotype originates from a human donor in good health. Some clones in this sample may be carry-over from other donors' samples. The chain uses TRBV5-1 and TRBJ2-5; the TCRdb call, TRBD1, lacks DNA for checking. The sequenced material came from naive CXCR3- CD8+ T cells from blood. The subset here: CD45RO-CCR7+CD27+CD95- naive CD8+ T cells lacking CXCR3 (TNR3-). The CDR3: CASSLVGTAETQYF. Looking up the rest from reference TRBV5-1 and TRBJ2-5 gives the full variable domain: KAGVTQTPRYLIKTRGQQVTLSCSPISGHRSVSWYQQTPGQGLQFLFEYFSETQRNKGNFPGRFSGRQFSNSRSEMNVSTLELGDSALYLCASSLVGTAETQYFGPGTRLLVL.